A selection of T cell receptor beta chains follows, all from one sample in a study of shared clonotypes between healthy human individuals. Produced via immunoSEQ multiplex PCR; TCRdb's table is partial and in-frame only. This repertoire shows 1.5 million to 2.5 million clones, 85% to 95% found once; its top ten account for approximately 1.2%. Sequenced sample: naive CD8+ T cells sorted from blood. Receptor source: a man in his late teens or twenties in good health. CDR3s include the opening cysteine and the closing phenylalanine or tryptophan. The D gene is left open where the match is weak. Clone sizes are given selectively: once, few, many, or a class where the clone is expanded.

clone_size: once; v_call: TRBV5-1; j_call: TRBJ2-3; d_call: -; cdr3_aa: CASSLVYPASGSTDTQYF; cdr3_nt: TGCGCCAGCAGCTTGGTATACCCGGCCAGCGGAAGCACAGATACGCAGTATTTT
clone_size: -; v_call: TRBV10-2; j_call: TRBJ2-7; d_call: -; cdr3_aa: CASSPDRVALSSYEQYF; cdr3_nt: TGCGCCAGCAGTCCGGACAGAGTAGCTCTTAGCTCCTACGAGCAGTACTTC
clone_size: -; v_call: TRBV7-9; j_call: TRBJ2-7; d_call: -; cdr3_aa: CASSPTDYEQYF; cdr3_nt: TGTGCCAGCAGCCCGACAGACTACGAGCAGTACTTC
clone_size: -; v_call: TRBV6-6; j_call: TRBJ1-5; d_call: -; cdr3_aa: CASSPRTDYDNQPQHF; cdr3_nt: TGTGCCAGCAGTCCGAGGACAGACTACGACAATCAGCCCCAGCATTTT
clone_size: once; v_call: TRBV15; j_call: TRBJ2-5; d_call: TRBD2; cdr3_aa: CATSSTGTSDTLNQETQYF; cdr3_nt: TGTGCCACCAGCAGTACCGGGACTAGCGACACACTCAATCAAGAGACCCAGTACTTC
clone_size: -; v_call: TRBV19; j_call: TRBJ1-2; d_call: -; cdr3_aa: CASNGDIVGYTF; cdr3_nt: TGTGCCAGTAACGGGGACATCGTCGGCTACACCTTC
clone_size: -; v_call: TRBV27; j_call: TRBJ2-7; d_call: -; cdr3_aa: CASSLTSSSYEQYF; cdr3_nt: TGTGCCAGCAGTTTAACCTCCAGCTCCTACGAGCAGTACTTC
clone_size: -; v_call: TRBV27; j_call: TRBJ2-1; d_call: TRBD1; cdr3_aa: CASSLTFIGTVYNEQFF; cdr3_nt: TGTGCCAGCAGTTTAACGTTCATCGGGACAGTCTACAATGAGCAGTTCTTC
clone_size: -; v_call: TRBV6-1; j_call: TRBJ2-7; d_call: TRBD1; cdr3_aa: CASSGTGGVYEQYF; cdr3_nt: TGTGCCAGCAGTGGGACAGGGGGTGTTTACGAGCAGTACTTC
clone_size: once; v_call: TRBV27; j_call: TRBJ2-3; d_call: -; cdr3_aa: CASSPLGLKEVTDTQYF; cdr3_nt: TGTGCCAGCAGTCCCCTCGGACTCAAGGAGGTCACAGATACGCAGTATTTT
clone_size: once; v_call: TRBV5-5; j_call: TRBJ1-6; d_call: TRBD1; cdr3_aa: CASSPWDRGSSYNSPLHF; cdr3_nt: TGTGCCAGCAGCCCCTGGGACAGGGGGAGCTCCTATAATTCACCCCTCCACTTT
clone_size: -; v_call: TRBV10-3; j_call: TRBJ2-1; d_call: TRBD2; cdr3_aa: CAISESTSGINEQFF; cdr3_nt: TGTGCCATCAGTGAATCGACTAGCGGGATTAATGAGCAGTTCTTC
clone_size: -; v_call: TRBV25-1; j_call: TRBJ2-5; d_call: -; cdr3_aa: CASSEYPSLTSAGETQYF; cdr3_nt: TGTGCCAGCAGTGAATACCCCTCCTTAACTAGTGCCGGGGAGACCCAGTACTTC
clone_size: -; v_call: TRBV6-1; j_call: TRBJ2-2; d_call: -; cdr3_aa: CASVDKNTGELFF; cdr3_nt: TGTGCCAGCGTTGACAAGAACACCGGGGAGCTGTTTTTT
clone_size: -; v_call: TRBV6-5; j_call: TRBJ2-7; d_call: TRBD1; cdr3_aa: CASSYSTGQVPYEQYF; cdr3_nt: TGTGCCAGCAGTTACTCGACGGGACAGGTTCCCTACGAGCAGTACTTC
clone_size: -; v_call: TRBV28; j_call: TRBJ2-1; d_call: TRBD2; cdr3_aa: CASSLRVAGGPDEQFF; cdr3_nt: TGTGCCAGCAGTTTAAGGGTAGCGGGAGGACCAGATGAGCAGTTCTTC
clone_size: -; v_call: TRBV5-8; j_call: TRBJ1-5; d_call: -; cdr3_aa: CASSLVFSNQPQHF; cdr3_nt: TGTGCCAGCAGCTTGGTCTTTAGCAATCAGCCCCAGCATTTT
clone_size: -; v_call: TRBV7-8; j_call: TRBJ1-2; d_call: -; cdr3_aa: CASSLDGVSGYTF; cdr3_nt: TGTGCCAGCAGCTTAGACGGGGTTAGCGGCTACACCTTC
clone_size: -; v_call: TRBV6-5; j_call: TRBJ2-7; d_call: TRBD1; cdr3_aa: CASSPTGESYEQYF; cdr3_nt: TGTGCCAGCAGCCCTACAGGGGAATCCTACGAGCAGTACTTC
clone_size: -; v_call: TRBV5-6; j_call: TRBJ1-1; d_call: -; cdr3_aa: CASSFLDNTEAFF; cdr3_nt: TGTGCCAGCAGCTTTCTGGATAACACTGAAGCTTTCTTT
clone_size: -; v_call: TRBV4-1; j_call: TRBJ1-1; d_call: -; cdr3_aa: CASSHVVGLGVDTEAFF; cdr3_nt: TGCGCCAGCAGCCACGTAGTCGGTTTGGGCGTGGACACTGAAGCTTTCTTT
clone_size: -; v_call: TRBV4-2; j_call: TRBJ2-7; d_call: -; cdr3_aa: CASSQVGQMNYEQYF; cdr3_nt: TGTGCCAGCAGCCAAGTTGGACAGATGAACTACGAGCAGTACTTC
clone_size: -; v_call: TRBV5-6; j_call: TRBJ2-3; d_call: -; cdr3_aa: CASSLLGQTLTDTQYF; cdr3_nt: TGTGCCAGCAGCTTGTTAGGGCAGACCCTCACAGATACGCAGTATTTT